A selection of T cell receptor beta chains follows, all from one sample in a study of shared clonotypes between healthy human individuals. The assay was immunoSEQ multiplex PCR, and TCRdb's table has in-frame clones only and misses some. Of about 2 million clones listed, about 95% are singletons. Input material: naive CD8+ T cells sorted from blood. The receptors come from a man aged 18 to 30 in good health. Both conserved end residues are part of each CDR3. A D gene is named only where the DNA matches it firmly. Clone size is stated in some rows and not others, as once, few, many or a class when expanded.

NA TRBJ1-4 NA TRBV10-1 TGCGCCAGCAGTCCGACGGCGACTAATGAAAAACTGTTTTTT CASSPTATNEKLFF
NA TRBJ2-1 NA TRBV12-5 TGTGCTAGTGGTATAGGGGGCAGGGGACTCAATGAGCAGTTCTTC CASGIGGRGLNEQFF
TRBD1 TRBJ2-5 NA TRBV2 TGTGCCAGCGTGGAAGGCCAGGGGGAGTGGGAGACCCAGTACTTC CASVEGQGEWETQYF
NA TRBJ2-7 NA TRBV6-5 TGTGCCAGCAGTTACGGAGAGGGCGGCCACGAGCAGTACTTC CASSYGEGGHEQYF
NA TRBJ2-7 NA TRBV4-1 TGCGCCAGCAGCCAAGAAGGGCTAACCTACGAGCAGTACTTC CASSQEGLTYEQYF
TRBD1 TRBJ2-2 NA TRBV19 TGTGCCAGTAGTATGACAGGGAGGGAGCTGTTTTTT CASSMTGRELFF
TRBD1 TRBJ2-1 NA TRBV10-2 TGCGCCAGCAGCCCGGGACAGGGGGCTGGTGAGCAGTTCTTC CASSPGQGAGEQFF
NA TRBJ2-2 NA TRBV4-3 TGCGCCAGCAGCCAGGCTGACTCAAACACCGGGGAGCTGTTTTTT CASSQADSNTGELFF
NA TRBJ1-1 NA TRBV5-4 TGTGCCAGCAGCCCGACGGGCGACACTGAAGCTTTCTTT CASSPTGDTEAFF
NA TRBJ1-1 NA TRBV5-6 TGTGCCAGCAACTCCGGGGGCTTGGGGGCTTTCTTT CASNSGGLGAFF
NA TRBJ2-7 NA TRBV9 TGTGCCAGCAGCGTAGGGAGCGAGCAGTACTTC CASSVGSEQYF
NA TRBJ1-1 NA TRBV4-1 TGCGCCAGCAGCCCCCTGACACCGAACACTGAAGCTTTCTTT CASSPLTPNTEAFF
TRBD2 TRBJ2-2 NA TRBV7-9 TGTGCCAGCAGCCCTACCGGACTAGCGGGATACACCGGGGAGCTGTTTTTT CASSPTGLAGYTGELFF
TRBD2 TRBJ2-3 once TRBV9 TGTGCCAGCAGCCCCGGGGGTAGCGGGGGGGCAGATACGCAGTATTTT CASSPGGSGGADTQYF
TRBD1 TRBJ2-7 NA TRBV9 TGTGCCAGCAGCGGGACAGGGGAAGGGGGCGAGCAGTACTTC CASSGTGEGGEQYF
NA TRBJ2-2 NA TRBV5-1 TGCGCCAGCAGCATTAGTGCTGACACCTCTTCGAACACCGGGGAGCTGTTTTTT CASSISADTSSNTGELFF
NA TRBJ1-2 NA TRBV7-6 TGTGCCAGCAGCTTAGTAGGGTACGGTGGCTACACCTTC CASSLVGYGGYTF
NA TRBJ2-7 NA TRBV5-4 TGTGCCAGCAGCGTTGACGGATCCCCCAACTACGAGCAGTACTTC CASSVDGSPNYEQYF
TRBD2 TRBJ2-1 NA TRBV7-8 TGTGCCAGCAGCTTTTTAGCGGGAGGATCTGATGAGCAGTTCTTC CASSFLAGGSDEQFF
TRBD2 TRBJ2-3 NA TRBV5-6 TGTGCCAGCAGTACCGCCGGACTAGCCAACACAGATACGCAGTATTTT CASSTAGLANTDTQYF
TRBD1 TRBJ2-2 NA TRBV5-1 TGCGCCAGCAGCTATGGACAGGGGCTAGGACCCGGGGAGCTGTTTTTT CASSYGQGLGPGELFF
NA TRBJ2-4 NA TRBV18 TGTGCCAGCTCACCGGGGGACGAAAACATTCAGTACTTC CASSPGDENIQYF
NA TRBJ2-7 NA TRBV27 TGTGCCAGCAGTTTATTGAACAGTCTAGGGTTCTACGAGCAGTACTTC CASSLLNSLGFYEQYF
NA TRBJ2-3 NA TRBV4-1 TGCGCCAGCAGCCAAGACACAGGGAGTAGGTATTTT CASSQDTGSRYF
NA TRBJ1-5 NA TRBV7-8 TGTGCCAGCAGCCCATTCGTAGGGGGTGGGAATCAGCCCCAGCATTTT CASSPFVGGGNQPQHF
NA TRBJ1-2 NA TRBV20-1 TGCAGTGGGTGGCCTGGCTACACCTTC CSGWPGYTF
TRBD2 TRBJ2-1 NA TRBV6-4 TGTGCCAGCAGTGACGGTAGCGGGAGGAGCTCCTACAATGAGCAGTTCTTC CASSDGSGRSSYNEQFF
NA TRBJ1-1 NA TRBV9 TGTGCCAGCAGCGCAGTGGGGAAGAACACTGAAGCTTTCTTT CASSAVGKNTEAFF
TRBD2 TRBJ2-2 once TRBV4-1 TGCGCCAGCAGCGGCCTAGCGGGACACGGGGAGCTGTTTTTT CASSGLAGHGELFF
TRBD2 TRBJ2-2 NA TRBV15 TGTGCCACCAGCGGAGGGGGCGGGAGGGCGACCGGGGAGCTGTTTTTT CATSGGGGRATGELFF
TRBD2 TRBJ2-3 NA TRBV15 TGTGCCACCAGCGAACTAGCGGGATCAGATACGCAGTATTTT CATSELAGSDTQYF
NA TRBJ2-2 NA TRBV4-1 TGCGCCAGCAGCCAAGAAACAGGGGAGGGTACCGGGGAGCTGTTTTTT CASSQETGEGTGELFF
NA TRBJ1-6 NA TRBV6-1 TGTGCCAGCATTAAGGACGGGTTGTTTCCCCTCCACTTT CASIKDGLFPLHF
NA TRBJ2-5 NA TRBV6-5 TGTGCCAGCGGGAGTTGGGACTCCCCAGAGACCCAGTACTTC CASGSWDSPETQYF
TRBD1 TRBJ1-1 NA TRBV9 TGTGCCAGCAGCGTCGTACAGGGGTCTGAAGCTTTCTTT CASSVVQGSEAFF
NA TRBJ2-7 NA TRBV18 TGTGCCAGCTCACAAGAATCTAAAACCTACGAGCAGTACTTC CASSQESKTYEQYF
NA TRBJ2-7 NA TRBV29-1 TGCAGCGTTGAGGGTTTCGGGGACGAGCAGTACTTC CSVEGFGDEQYF
TRBD1 TRBJ1-3 NA TRBV7-9 TGTGCCAGCAGCACCGGGACAGGGGTTTCAAACACCATATATTTT CASSTGTGVSNTIYF
NA TRBJ2-7 NA TRBV13 TGTGCCAGCAGCCCCCAGGGGGGAACTTCCTACGAGCAGTACTTC CASSPQGGTSYEQYF
NA TRBJ1-2 few TRBV6-5 TGTGCCAGCAGCCTAGACAGGAGCAACTATGGCTACACCTTC CASSLDRSNYGYTF
NA TRBJ2-3 NA TRBV18 TGTGCCAGCTCACCTGCACAGGATACGCAGTATTTT CASSPAQDTQYF
NA TRBJ1-1 NA TRBV19 TGTGCCAGTAGTACGGGCTTTGGGTCGACTGAAGCTTTCTTT CASSTGFGSTEAFF
NA TRBJ2-5 NA TRBV6-1 TGTGCCAGCAGTGAATCCGGGGAGGGGGTTAAAGAGACCCAGTACTTC CASSESGEGVKETQYF
TRBD2 TRBJ2-5 once TRBV7-9 TGTGCCAGCAGCTCTCGACTAGCGGGGGGACCGGAGACCCAGTACTTC CASSSRLAGGPETQYF
NA TRBJ2-7 NA TRBV5-6 TGTGCCAGCAGCCGGGAAGGGTACGAGCAGTACTTC CASSREGYEQYF
TRBD2 TRBJ2-1 NA TRBV19 TGTGCCAGTAATCCCTATTTCCCTAGCGGGGACTTTGGTAATGAGCAGTTCTTC CASNPYFPSGDFGNEQFF
NA TRBJ2-7 NA TRBV29-1 TGCAGCACCTCACAGGGTTATACTCCCTACGAGCAGTACTTC CSTSQGYTPYEQYF
NA TRBJ2-7 NA TRBV15 TGTGCCACCAGCATTACTAGGACTGGGGAGCAGTACTTC CATSITRTGEQYF
NA TRBJ2-3 NA TRBV23-1 TGCGCCAGCAGTCACCAGGGCGGAGGGGCAGATACGCAGTATTTT CASSHQGGGADTQYF
NA TRBJ2-7 NA TRBV9 TGTGCCAGCAGCGTAGGAGACTACGAGCAGTACTTC CASSVGDYEQYF
TRBD1 TRBJ1-5 NA TRBV7-9 TGTGCCAGCAGTATTTCGACAGGGGGGAGTAATCAGCCCCAGCATTTT CASSISTGGSNQPQHF
NA TRBJ1-2 NA TRBV19 TGTGCCACCTGGACGGGGAACTACACCTTC CATWTGNYTF
NA TRBJ2-7 NA TRBV6-5 TGTGCCAGCAGCCCATTACCGGGACACCTTTACGAGCAGTACTTC CASSPLPGHLYEQYF
NA TRBJ2-7 NA TRBV10-2 TGCGCCAGCAGTGAGCTGATCGGAGGGGCCGACGAGCAGTACTTC CASSELIGGADEQYF
NA TRBJ2-7 NA TRBV6-1 TGTGCCAGCAGTGATAGCGGCGTCTACGAGCAGTACTTC CASSDSGVYEQYF
NA TRBJ1-5 once TRBV28 TGTGCCAGCAGTTTATCGGGGCTTTATAGCAATCAGCCCCAGCATTTT CASSLSGLYSNQPQHF